Below, 5 T cell receptor beta chains from the same sample are listed, as sequenced in a study of T cells in Graves' hyperthyroidism and ophthalmopathy (dated by TCRdb to about 2019). Receptors were amplified or captured by multiplex PCR. Sequencer: Illumina HiSeq 2000. Amplification of TCR beta CDR3 regions was carried out from RNA transcripts. For the first round of RT-PCR on the TCR CDR3, the HTBI primer set was used together with the Qiagen OneStep RT-PCR kit. TCRdb's own reprocessing of the public reads used fastp at Q25 and MiXCR and kept productive beta chains. Each entry is one CDR3 protein sequence, shown with its most common DNA and genes. The sample table holds about 200,000 distinct CDR3 sequences, of which around 16% were seen once. 53% of the sample is held by the ten biggest clonotypes. Sample: blood. The receptors shown here come from a woman aged 45-65 years with Graves' hyperthyroidism.

V and J are TRBV29-1 and TRBJ2-1; perhaps TRBD2 as D (6 bases). Deletions cut 3 bases from V and 6 bases from J, with 12 bases between. Germline V gene data show CDR1 as SQVTM and CDR2 as ANQGSEA. The CDR3 is made up of 13 amino acids. CDR3 protein: CSVDGGDPNEQFF. DNA of the CDR3: TGCAGCGTTGACGGGGGTGACCCCAATGAGCAGTTCTTC.

The sample holds many counts of this clonotype. V is TRBV29-1 and J is TRBJ1-2; D unclear. Germline CDR1 SQVTM, CDR2 ANQGSEA. Trimming stripped 7 bases from V and 11 bases from J, with 8 bases between. This CDR3 has 8 residues. This CDR3 reads CSGDWYTF. The CDR3 region has the DNA TGCAGCGGTGACTGGTACACCTTC.

The sample holds a few counts of this clonotype. V usage is TRBV7-9 and J usage is TRBJ2-1; 12 bases fit TRBD2. Germline loops: CDR1 SEHNR, CDR2 FQNEAQ (reference sequence). This CDR3 contains 16 residues. Trimming removed 5 bases from V and 9 bases from J; junction bases left unmatched: 11. The CDR3 coding sequence is TGTGCCAGCAGCCACACCCGGACTAGCGGGGAGGGTGAGCAGTTCTTC. The encoded protein is CASSHTRTSGEGEQFF. The full variable domain, in which reference TRBV7-9 and TRBJ2-1 provide the parts outside the CDR3, is DTGVSQNPRHKITKRGQNVTFRCDPISEHNRLYWYRQTLGQGPEFLTYFQNEAQLEKSRLLSDRFSAERPKGSFSTLEIQRTEQGDSAMYLCASSHTRTSGEGEQFFGPGTRLTVL.

The chain has TRBV20-1 and TRBJ2-2; possible D gene TRBD1, 6 bases. The germline CDR1 and CDR2 sequences are DFQATT and SNEGSKA (reference sequence). This CDR3 has 13 residues. With 6 bases removed from V and 4 bases from J, the gap between germline ends came to 12 bases. CDR3 in amino acids: CSALQGTTGELFF. Here the CDR3 DNA reads TGCAGTGCCCTACAGGGTACCACCGGGGAGCTGTTTTTT.

This clonotype was counted ten times or more. The chain uses TRBV2 and TRBJ1-5; D is ambiguous. CDR1 is SNHLY, CDR2 FYNNEI, per germline. The V gene lost 4 bases and the J gene lost 1 base, with 11 bases spanning the gap. This CDR3 is 15 amino acids long. The CDR3 coding sequence is TGTGCCAGCAGTGGAACGGCAATAAGCAATCAGCCCCAGCATTTT. It encodes CASSGTAISNQPQHF.